This paragraph reports one TCR beta chain. Its antigen is unidentified. As the CDR3 is not closed by the conserved phenylalanine or tryptophan, this likely results from a read error. This sample is drawn from a study of tumor-infiltrating lymphocytes in primary liver carcinoma. Study at large: Lesions, classed as T1-T3 N0M0, spanned roughly 4.2 to 11 cm across.

A constant-region primer primed TCR beta cDNA synthesis from about 530 ng of total RNA. Libraries for TCR beta were built through three nested multiplex PCR rounds, which together made up a slightly modified ARM-PCR procedure. The first two PCR rounds, approximately 11 cycles each, used TRBV1-TRBV30 forward primers and a C-beta reverse primer. TCRdb re-derived calls from the multiplex PCR reads in MiXCR, one entry per CDR3 protein. The table includes around 29,000 distinct CDR3 sequences, roughly two thirds detected once. Study findings and constraints: Reduced overlap was seen in tumor-adjacent and tumor-blood pairs versus tumor region pairs. The proportion of top clones found throughout all five tumor regions was only about 7-24%. The top-250-clone fraction was significantly higher in tumors than in blood (p = 0.039).

CDR3 length: 12 residues. In germline, CDR1 is SGHVS, CDR2 FQNEAQ. Joint extraction of RNA and DNA used roughly 19-32 mg of bulk tissue that was unsorted. This TCR was recovered from a woman aged 30 to 39 with primary liver carcinoma and hepatitis B virus infection. Sequencing was carried out using liver tumor tissue from sampling region 3. This sample's subset: tumor region T3, left-lateral pole. The rearrangement links TRBV7-8 to TRBJ1-2; D remains ambiguous. The CDR3 region is CTSSHHYEGYTI. The CDR3 DNA follows: TGTACCAGCAGCCACCATTACGAGGGCTACACCATC.